This TCR beta chain is from a study of blood T cell repertoires in COVID-19 (dated by TCRdb to the early 2020s). Broadly, across the study: Samples covering the acute and convalescent phases of COVID-19 were provided by collaborators in the United States, Italy and Spain. The material from the prospective study consisted of cDNA or gDNA derived from T cells, B-cell-depleted T cells, or PBMCs. The dataset comprised deeply sampled blood TCRbeta repertoires from subjects exposed to, actively infected with, or recovered from COVID-19. A freely available public database, intended as a resource for researchers studying the immune response to SARS-CoV-2, is where the repertoires were released. Samples were obtained from the ongoing ImmuneRACE study (first 160 participants) and from 1,000 to 1,500 subjects provided by 6 global collaborators. The sample metadata nearly always contained a de-identified subject ID, COVID-19 status, age in years and sex. Where available, HLA class I and class II types were obtained from metadata supplied by the sample provider rather than from assay-based typing.

About this clone itself: The antigen this receptor binds is unknown. Base qualities were left out, and no much larger clone turns up one base away.

Summary of the overall study and its limitations: The amount of clinical and demographic metadata varied by source and participant and was provided uncurated.

TCRbeta CDR3 regions were amplified from genomic DNA using the immunoSEQ Assay, a bias-controlled multiplex PCR. As for how the authors treated the data: The number of nucleated cells in each sample was estimated by amplification of reference gene primers within the assay. To quantify the absolute abundance of each unique TCRbeta CDR3 rearrangement, sequence reads were collapsed and filtered. For each sample, productive Simpson clonality was calculated as the square root of Simpson's diversity index over productive rearrangements. Held by TCRdb, this immuneACCESS table contains in-frame sequences only and omits some clones. Under half of the omission traces to an unresolved V gene where checked; the cause of the rest is unknown. V, J and clone size were drawn from that table, and D and trimming were deduced from the DNA. This sample is represented by around 250,000 clones; approximately 80% of them were singletons. Together, the top ten hold 3% to 4% of the sample.

Whole blood was collected in K2EDTA tubes by collaborating institutions according to the institutions' own protocols. Collaborator samples were shipped for TCRbeta analysis as frozen whole blood, isolated PBMCs, or DNA extracted from either sample type. Trimming leaves V shorter by 5 bases and J shorter by 7 bases, with the junction holding 14 bases beyond the gene matches. CDR1 and CDR2 (SGHTA, FQGNSA) derive from the germline V gene. The CDR3 covers 16 residues, taking in both the cysteine and the phenylalanine. Kept here is only the CDR3 DNA, which spans 48 bases and is read in frame from base 1.

The sequence came from a young woman with acute or convalescent COVID-19. Rearrangement joined TRBV7-2 to TRBJ2-7, and 10 junctional nucleotides match TRBD2. Source material: peripheral blood. The DNA reads as follows: TGTGCCAGCAGCCCACTACCGACTAGCGGGTTGGGTGAGCAGTACTTC. The resulting protein is CASSPLPTSGLGEQYF.